This T cell receptor beta chain was recovered during a study of shared clonotypes between healthy human individuals (TCRdb year 2020). General notes on the study: A couple of women and three men aged 18 to 49 years were included in the cohort. Per donor, three plates each were used for CD4 naive and CD4 memory, two for CD8 naive, and one for CD8 memory. Libraries were prepared and TCR repertoires were sequenced by different laboratories using diverse techniques, in order to increase sequencing depth and limit assay-specific biases. Between about 0.85 and 9.5 billion PBMCs per donor were obtained by leukapheresis. The study deeply sequenced blood TCR repertoires of about 5 healthy adults to estimate repertoire size and the extent of clonotype sharing between individuals.

TCR CDR3 regions were amplified from genomic DNA by multiplex PCR using the deep immunoSEQ assay. Genomic DNA extracted from each cell subset was distributed evenly over all wells of several immunoSEQ 96-well plates, and each plate served as one replicate. For sorted subsets, each replicate PCR was loaded with roughly 200 ng genomic DNA, equivalent to 25,000 to 35,000 T cell genomes. Purified libraries were measured with a Qubit 3.0 fluorometer, size-checked on a Bioanalyzer 2100, and measured again with the KAPA Library Quantification kit. Each immunoSEQ 96-well plate was sequenced on its own single-read 150-cycle Illumina NextSeq 550 flow cell. Under the source paper's analysis protocol: Because only junctional sequences without quality scores were contained in the immunoSEQ output, filtering matching that applied to full-length reads could not be performed. To assign V/J genes and CDR3, sequences were annotated against IMGT germline references using PyIR, a Python wrapper for IgBLAST v1.9. Any read was removed if the V/J assignment was weak (E-value above 1e-6), the CDR3 was missing, or the read contained stop codons, out-of-frame junctions, or ambiguous translated residues. V3J clonotypes were defined as sequences sharing an identical inferred V gene, J gene, and CDR3 amino acid sequence. To compute the percentage overlap between repertoires, the number of shared unique clonotypes was divided by the size of the smaller repertoire. Richness of each repertoire was evaluated using RTK rarefaction, the Chao1 estimator, and Recon v2.1 estimates of unobserved clonotypes. OLGA was used to compute generation probabilities for all TCRbeta clonotypes that the gDNA method yielded from a handful of donors. TCRdb mirrors the immuneACCESS table, restricted to in-frame sequences. Some clones are absent from its copies; in checked studies, under half trace to an unresolved V gene, and the reason for the others is unknown. V, J and clone size reflect that table, while D and trimming were determined from the DNA. Present in this sample are roughly 2.2 million clones, 85% to 95% of which were seen just once. The ten largest clones take up 0.37% of the sample.

Results and caveats for the whole study, not just this receptor: Because the study included only a small number of donors, the genetic and exposure-history diversity represented was limited. Sampling was restricted to blood, and TCR repertoires in tissues likely differ from the TCR repertoires found in blood. Even with the large sequencing depth, rarefaction of the sorted-subset datasets indicated that sequencing was incomplete. Higher generation probabilities were observed for clonotypes shared by all four sorted-subset donors than for non-shared clonotypes. Estimated clonotype richness was generally larger for naive than for memory subsets. Pairwise subsampling indicated that sequencing depth was expected to affect the degree of clonotype sharing among donors. Sharing across a handful of donors was observed for roughly 5.4% of naive CD4, 3% to 3.5% of naive CD8, roughly 2.4% of memory CD4, and 0.4% of memory CD8 clonotypes.

Healthy HIV-negative adults with no recently reported acute infections or vaccinations were included as donors. Every donor was a Caucasian adult living in Nashville, Tennessee, USA. CD4+ T cells were enriched through magnetic negative selection, after which naive cells were positively selected on CD45RA and the remaining negative fraction served as the memory subset. Blood was obtained by leukapheresis, after which PBMCs were separated by Ficoll-Histopaque density gradient centrifugation and cryopreserved in liquid nitrogen vapor phase. Analytical flow cytometry was used to check the purity and quantity of every magnetically sorted T cell population. Genomic DNA was isolated from every sorted fraction and measured by UV absorbance on a Nanodrop 2000c. To note about this clone: The clone's antigen remains unknown. No much larger clone is present one base from it, and per-base qualities are unavailable.

This sequence originates from a man between 18 and 35 years old in good health. Some clones in this sample may be carry-over from other donors' samples. Source material: naive CD4+ T cells from PBMCs. The sample's cell subset or site label, decoded: CD45RA+ positively selected.

The CDR3 loop reads CASSELGPVGYGYTF. The DNA sequence is TGTGCCAGCTCTGAATTGGGACCTGTCGGCTATGGCTACACCTTC. The rearrangement combines TRBV2 with TRBJ1-2; TRBD1 might be the D gene, on 5 matching bases. CDR1 and CDR2 are drawn from the germline V gene: SNHLY, FYNNEI. There are 15 amino acids in the CDR3, from cysteine to phenylalanine inclusive. The only DNA kept is the CDR3, 45 bases in frame from the first base. V was cut back by 8 bases and J by 4 bases, leaving a gap of 20 bases between them. Outside the CDR3, residues come from the reference TRBV2 and TRBJ1-2 proteins, so the full variable domain is: EPEVTQTPSHQVTQMGQEVILRCVPISNHLYFYWYRQILGQKVEFLVSFYNNEISEKSEIFDDQFSVERPDGSNFTLKIRSTKLEDSAMYFCASSELGPVGYGYTFGSGTRLTVV.